The TCR beta chain described here comes from a study of Ad26.COV2.S vaccination and SARS-CoV-2 variants. Study information: Recipients of Ad26.COV2.S got it intramuscularly, once or twice 56 days apart. Findings and limits, study-wide: With respect to non-spike TCR breadth, vaccine and placebo recipients were similar. TCR breadth and depth analyses may have underestimated total T cell responses. Vaccinated individuals (as opposed to placebo recipients) had higher spike-specific TCR breadth.

The treatment is: approximately 18 received Ad26.COV2.S at low or high dose, single or two shots; about 5 received placebo; per-sample allocation not given. Each sample was drawn 63 days after the first injection (of vaccine or placebo). Unmatched junction bases numbered 6, after V lost 3 bases and J lost 5 bases. This CDR3 has 15 residues. CDR1 KGHSH and CDR2 LQKENI come from the germline V gene. Remarks on this clone: Its antigen remains unknown.

Assay used: immunoSEQ multiplex PCR; TCRdb lists only in-frame clones, some missing. The top ten hold just under 5% of the sample, which has 380,000 or so clones, roughly 90% seen once. The rearrangement uses TRBV18 and TRBJ2-5; 10 bases map to TRBD1. This sequence was found in a person aged 18-65 years who received the Ad26.COV2.S COVID-19 vaccine or a placebo. Source: peripheral blood, taken in a trial of Ad26.COV2.S vaccine versus placebo. CDR3 region: CASSPMTGGLETQYF. Here the CDR3 DNA reads TGTGCCAGCTCACCCATGACAGGGGGCCTCGAGACCCAGTACTTC.